This TCR beta chain was sequenced in a study of T-cell reconstitution after alpha-beta-depleted transplantation in children. Unique molecular identifiers were used in preparing the TCRbeta library. TCRdb analysed the PCR reads with MiXCR anew, one entry per CDR3 protein. The sample includes about 440,000 distinct CDR3 sequences, roughly 44% of them seen just once. The V gene end was trimmed by 5 bases and the J gene end by 0 bases; junction bases not matched to a gene: 5. The germline CDR1 and CDR2 sequences are DFQATT and SNEGSKA (reference sequence). The CDR3 runs 15 residues. The sample holds many counts of this clonotype.

The sequence came from a girl aged 2 to 9 with aplastic anemia, due to receive a stem cell transplant. The chain carries TRBV20-1 and TRBJ1-5; 9 nucleotides match TRBD1. Sequenced material: PBMCs, taken before TCRalphabeta/CD19-depleted stem cell transplant. CDR3 region: CSAQKTGGSNQPQHF. CDR3 bases: TGCAGTGCTCAAAAGACAGGGGGTAGCAATCAGCCCCAGCATTTT.